This T cell receptor (beta chain) derives from a study of blood T cell repertoires in COVID-19. Across the study: PBMCs, B-cell-depleted T cells, or T cells provided the cDNA or gDNA that made up the material.

The table lists this clone with a count of one. The CDR3 consists of 11 residues. Germline CDR1 is GTSNPN and CDR2 is SVGIG (reference sequence). Between the trimmed V and J ends, which lost 5 bases and 4 bases, there was a span of 8 bases. How the authors handled the data: The assay estimated nucleated cells by amplifying reference gene primers. TCRdb keeps only in-frame clones here, not all; method: immunoSEQ multiplex PCR. That table supplies the V and J calls and clone size; D and trimming were determined from the DNA. The table has a few hundred thousand clones, 70% to 90% seen once. Residents of around 24 US areas, aged roughly 18 to 89 years, made up the participants. Membership in each cohort depended on participant-reported clinical history.

Sequences were obtained from PBMCs or T cells enriched from blood (not recorded which). The TCR sequence derives from a man aged 40-50 years in a cohort exposed to, infected with or recovered from COVID-19 (not recorded which). V usage is TRBV30 and J usage is TRBJ1-2; the D is unclear. The CDR3 nucleotides are TGTGCCTGGGATCTCGGCTATGGCTACACCTTC. This codes for CAWDLGYGYTF.